This T cell receptor (beta chain) was captured in a study of cytomegalovirus exposure and HLA in healthy donors. Study-level points and caveats: In terms of immune exposure information, only CMV serostatus was available.

It was with 60 Vbeta and 13 Jbeta primers that the PCR ran. Here immunoSEQ multiplex PCR was the method, and the copy in TCRdb shows in-frame clones only, minus some. Seen here are roughly 130,000 clones, about four fifths observed once, and the top ten hold about 4%. This clone is a singleton in its sample. The antigen remains undetermined. CDR1 MNHNY and CDR2 SVGAGI come from the germline V gene (reference sequence). The V end lost 0 bases, the J end lost 0 bases, and 10 bases lay between the germline ends. The CDR3 has 16 amino acids. The TCR comes from a woman in her forties in good health and CMV-seronegative. V is TRBV6-6 and J is TRBJ2-3; D remains unclear. Sequenced: PBMCs. The CDR3 nucleotides are TGTGCCAGCAGTTACTCGACTGTAACTAGCACAGATACGCAGTATTTT. It is translated as CASSYSTVTSTDTQYF.